This T cell receptor beta chain derives from a study of blood T cells in healthy people across ages. Turning to the study itself: Per two T cells, about one barcoded beta molecule was captured through template switching.

Broader study findings: Estimates of total diversity, which came from one million sequenced T cells, were considered to be underestimates.

Worth noting for this clonotype: Its antigen is unidentified.

Sample donors were healthy Caucasian individuals that came from Russia, aged 6 to 90. A sample-barcoded 5' primer and a J-beta primer mix were used in a second PCR of about 7 to 12 cycles. TCRdb reprocessed the 5' RACE reads via MiXCR and lists one record per CDR3 protein. There are 450,000 to 700,000 distinct CDR3 sequences in the sample; 27% occur only once, and roughly 20% lies in the top ten. Unmatched junction bases numbered 15, after V lost 6 bases and J lost 5 bases. Germline assignment: CDR1 MNHEY and CDR2 SVGEGT. The CDR3 has 17 residues. The TCR sequence derives from a woman in her 70s in good health. The V and J genes are TRBV6-2 or TRBV6-3 and TRBJ1-4, with 7 bases lining up with TRBD1. The sequencing sample was made of blood. In DNA form, the CDR3 reads TGTGCCAGCAGCTCACCCAGCCAGGGGACAGCGAATGAAAAACTGTTTTTT. Residues: CASSSPSQGTANEKLFF.